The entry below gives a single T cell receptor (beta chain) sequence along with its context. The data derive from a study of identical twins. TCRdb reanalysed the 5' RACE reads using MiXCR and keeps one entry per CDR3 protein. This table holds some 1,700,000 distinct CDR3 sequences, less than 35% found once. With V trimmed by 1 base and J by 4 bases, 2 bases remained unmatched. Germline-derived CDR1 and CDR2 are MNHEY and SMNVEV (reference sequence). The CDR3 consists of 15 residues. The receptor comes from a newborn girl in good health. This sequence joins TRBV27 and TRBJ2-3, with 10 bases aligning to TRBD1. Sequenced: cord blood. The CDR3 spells CASSLYGQGADTQYF. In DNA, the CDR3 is TGTGCCAGCAGTTTATACGGACAGGGGGCAGATACGCAGTATTTT.